The 29 T cell receptor beta chains in this list originate from one sample, sequenced in a study of pediatric ulcerative colitis (dated by TCRdb to about 2019). The protocol used for the library was the immunoSEQ multiplex PCR assay. Here the immuneACCESS table is served through TCRdb, limited to in-frame sequences with V and J called. Missing clones are a known gap in these copies; in checked studies unresolved V genes cover under half, and the rest lacks a known reason. For this sample the table gives around 22,000 clones, of which approximately 74% were detected only once. About a sixth of the sample belongs to the ten largest clones. During colonoscopy, one to two pinch biopsies were obtained from the rectum for research purposes. Sequencing input: gut tissue. The source of these receptors is a boy aged 10-17 years with severe ulcerative colitis.

The chain links TRBV28 to TRBJ2-3; the D gene is possibly TRBD2 (6 bases). Per the germline V gene, CDR1 is MDHEN and CDR2 is SYDVKM. Trimming took off 2 bases at V and 4 bases at J, with 13 bases between the two ends. The CDR3 length is 15 residues. The CDR3, as DNA: TGTGCCAGCAGTTTAACGGTACCGGGGGCAGATACGCAGTATTTT. Translating it yields CASSLTVPGADTQYF.

This clone was seen just once. This chain uses TRBV6-1 with TRBJ1-6, with TRBD1 identical over 7 bases. Trimming at V came to 5 bases and at J to 7 bases, leaving 5 bases not matched to a gene. Germline V CDR1 and CDR2: MNHNS, SASEGT. CDR3 length: 14 amino acids. CDR3 nucleotide sequence: TGTGCCAGCAGTCAGGGGACAGAGAATTCACCCCTCCACTTT. This codes for CASSQGTENSPLHF.

This chain joins TRBV4-3 and TRBJ1-1; the D gene is possibly TRBD1 (5 bases). Per germline, CDR1 LGHNA and CDR2 YSLEER. The V end lost 0 bases, the J end lost 0 bases, and 8 bases lay between the germline ends. The length of the CDR3 is 15 residues. This CDR3 reads CASSQDPGVNTEAFF. The DNA of the CDR3 is TGCGCCAGCAGCCAAGATCCGGGGGTGAACACTGAAGCTTTCTTT.

CDR3 in amino acids: CASSLQALSGYEQYF. As DNA, the CDR3 is TGTGCCAGCAGCTTACAAGCCTTATCTGGGTACGAGCAGTACTTC. V gene TRBV7-8 combines with J gene TRBJ2-7; no clear D. CDR1 is SGHVS, CDR2 FQNEAQ, per germline. The CDR3 contains 15 residues. Trimming shortened V by 2 bases and J by 4 bases, and 15 bases separated the two germline ends.

V and J are TRBV2 and TRBJ1-1; D is ambiguous. The CDR3 consists of 14 residues. The V gene's germline CDR1 is SNHLY and CDR2 FYNNEI. V was cut by 5 bases and J by 7 bases, with 17 bases left in between. The CDR3 region is CASSLKGARGEAFF. CDR3 nucleotides: TGTGCCAGCAGTTTAAAGGGTGCGCGGGGTGAAGCTTTCTTT.

J is TRBJ2-2 and V is TRBV10-2; 7 positions match TRBD2. CDR1 WSHSY and CDR2 SAAADI come from the germline V gene. J lost 1 base, V lost 7 bases, and 9 bases had no gene match. The CDR3 is 16 amino acids. The CDR3 loop is CASKAGVAGNTGELFF. DNA of the CDR3: TGCGCCAGCAAAGCCGGGGTAGCGGGGAACACCGGGGAGCTGTTTTTT.

The chain employs TRBV13 and TRBJ1-6; D is perhaps TRBD1 (5 bases). CDR3 length: 15 residues. V was trimmed by 5 bases and J by 0 bases, leaving 8 bases between them. CDR1 PRHDT and CDR2 FYEKMQ come from the germline V gene (reference sequence). The CDR3 DNA reads TGTGCCAGCAGCCCCGGGGGCTCCTATAATTCACCCCTCCACTTT. Encoded protein: CASSPGGSYNSPLHF.

V is TRBV4-2 and J is TRBJ2-3, with 12 bases that match TRBD2. Germline V gene lookup returns CDR1 LGHNA and CDR2 YNFKEQ. V shed 0 bases, J shed 6 bases, and the junction held 4 bases outside the gene matches. The CDR3 contains 16 residues. The CDR3 loop is CASSQDLAGGPDTQYF. The DNA of the CDR3 is TGTGCCAGCAGCCAAGACCTAGCGGGGGGGCCCGATACGCAGTATTTT.

V and J are TRBV11-1 and TRBJ1-3, with 7 nucleotides matching TRBD1. CDR3 length: 17 residues. The V segment lost 5 bases and the J segment 3 bases; nucleotides outside the gene matches: 13. Germline CDR1 SGHAT, CDR2 FQDESV (reference sequence). The CDR3 region is CASSPLPQGRGGNTIYF. The CDR3, as DNA: TGTGCCAGCAGCCCGCTCCCACAGGGGCGCGGTGGAAACACCATATATTTT. The full variable domain, completed using reference TRBV11-1 and TRBJ1-3, is EAEVAQSPRYKITEKSQAVAFWCDPISGHATLYWYRQILGQGPELLVQFQDESVVDDSQLPKDRFSAERLKGVDSTLKIQPAELGDSAMYLCASSPLPQGRGGNTIYFGEGSWLTVV.

V usage is TRBV9 and J usage is TRBJ2-3, with 7 positions matching TRBD2. Germline lookup yields CDR1 SGDLS and CDR2 YYNGEE. The CDR3 is 14 residues long. The ends lost 0 bases at V and 4 bases at J; junction bases unmatched: 2. CDR3 nucleotide sequence: TGTGCCAGCAGCGTAGGGGGGGGACCAGATACGCAGTATTTT. Protein sequence: CASSVGGGPDTQYF.

The chain recombines TRBV15 with TRBJ2-5, with TRBD2 identical over 13 bases. Losses at the gene ends were 6 bases for V and 0 bases for J; bases not matched to a gene: 7. Per the germline V gene, CDR1 is LNHNV and CDR2 is YYDKDF (reference sequence). This CDR3 region has 17 residues. The CDR3 nucleotides read TGTGCCACCAGAGGACTAGCGGGGGCAGGGGACCAAGAGACCCAGTACTTC. Translating gives CATRGLAGAGDQETQYF.

The chain carries TRBV6-1 and TRBJ1-1, with 7 bases matching TRBD1. With V trimmed by 4 bases and J by 7 bases, 12 bases remained unmatched. Germline values: CDR1 MNHNS, CDR2 SASEGT. The CDR3 is 15 residues long. The CDR3 sequence: CASSVYSGSGGEAFF. In DNA form, the CDR3 reads TGTGCCAGCAGTGTGTACTCGGGCTCAGGGGGTGAAGCTTTCTTT.

CDR3 nucleotide sequence: TGTGCCAGCAGCTTGGCTGGAGGGCTCTCTGGAAACACCATATATTTT. Its protein product is CASSLAGGLSGNTIYF. This chain links TRBV5-4 with TRBJ1-3; D is uncertain. The CDR3 extends over 16 amino acids. The V end was cut by 0 bases, the J end by 0 bases, with 10 bases between. CDR1 is SGHNT and CDR2 is YYREEE in the germline V gene (reference sequence). Supplemented by reference TRBV5-4 and TRBJ1-3, the full variable domain reads ETGVTQSPTHLIKTRGQQVTLRCSSQSGHNTVSWYQQALGQGPQFIFQYYREEENGRGNFPPRFSGLQFPNYSSELNVNALELDDSALYLCASSLAGGLSGNTIYFGEGSWLTVV.

This clone was recorded only once. This sequence joins TRBV11-2 and TRBJ2-1; TRBD2 is a possible D gene (6 bases). CDR1 is SGHAT, CDR2 FQNNGV, per germline. The CDR3 contains 14 residues. The V and J ends lost 3 bases and 2 bases respectively, with 8 bases between them. The chain's CDR3 is CASSLAGTYNEQFF. DNA of the CDR3: TGTGCCAGCAGCTTGGCGGGGACCTACAATGAGCAGTTCTTC.

There are a few counts of this clone. The gene calls are TRBV7-2 and TRBJ1-1, with D unresolved. V gave up 5 bases and J gave up 1 base, with 8 bases separating them. Germline lookup yields CDR1 SGHTA and CDR2 FQGNSA. The length of the CDR3 is 13 residues. The DNA of the CDR3 is TGTGCCAGCAGCCCCTCCTGGAACACTGAAGCTTTCTTT. This codes for CASSPSWNTEAFF.

V gene TRBV6-1 combines with J gene TRBJ2-7, with D uncertain. V was pared by 7 bases and J by 2 bases, with 15 bases between. In germline, CDR1 is MNHNS, CDR2 SASEGT. The CDR3 covers 14 residues. The CDR3: CASITDGKAYEQYF. Here the CDR3 DNA reads TGTGCCAGCATCACCGACGGAAAGGCCTACGAGCAGTACTTC.

This clone was counted once. The chain uses TRBV29-1 and TRBJ1-2; 8 positions agree with TRBD1. Trimming removed 8 bases from V and 3 bases from J; junction bases left unmatched: 8. Per germline, CDR1 SQVTM and CDR2 ANQGSEA. This CDR3 spans 13 amino acids. The CDR3 region has the DNA TGCAGCACCAAGCAGGGGGCTCACTATGGCTACACCTTC. Translating gives CSTKQGAHYGYTF. The variable domain in full, with the rest retrieved from reference TRBV29-1 and TRBJ1-2, is SAVISQKPSRDICQRGTSLTIQCQVDSQVTMMFWYRQQPGQSLTLIATANQGSEATYESGFVIDKFPISRPNLTFSTLTVSNMSPEDSSIYLCSTKQGAHYGYTFGSGTRLTVV.

The chain combines TRBV6-6 with TRBJ1-1, with D uncertain. V was shortened by 5 bases and J by 1 base, with 14 bases between the two germline ends. The CDR3 covers 15 residues. The V gene's germline CDR1 is MNHNY and CDR2 SVGAGI (reference sequence). DNA for the CDR3: TGTGCCAGCAGTCTCCGAAGCGGCCAGAACACTGAAGCTTTCTTT. Amino acids: CASSLRSGQNTEAFF.

J is TRBJ1-2 and V is TRBV6-5, with 9 bases matching TRBD1. Looked up from germline, CDR1 is MNHEY and CDR2 is SVGAGI. V dropped 5 bases and J dropped 5; count of bases not matched to a gene: 9. The CDR3 consists of 15 residues. CDR3 sequence reads: CASSQQGASSYGYTF. The DNA for the CDR3 is TGTGCCAGCAGTCAACAGGGGGCATCTTCTTATGGCTACACCTTC.

The CDR3 loop reads CVCKGTETNTEAFF. The CDR3 DNA reads as TGTGTCTGCAAGGGGACGGAAACGAACACTGAAGCTTTCTTT. This chain joins TRBV19 and TRBJ1-1; maybe TRBD1 (5 bases). The CDR3 covers 14 residues. Germline CDR1 LNHDA, CDR2 SQIVND (reference sequence).

The chain has TRBV7-3 and TRBJ2-2, with 9 nucleotides matching TRBD1. The CDR3 sequence is 15 residues long. Germline values: CDR1 SGHTA, CDR2 FQGTGA. J lost 7 bases, V lost 2 bases, and 5 bases had no gene match. Here the CDR3 reads CASSLPGQGVGELFF. Written as DNA, the CDR3 is TGTGCCAGCAGCTTACCGGGACAGGGAGTCGGGGAGCTGTTTTTT.

This rearrangement joins TRBV2 to TRBJ1-1, with D uncertain. The germline V gene has CDR1 SNHLY and CDR2 FYNNEI. The CDR3 sequence is 14 residues long. The germline V and J ends were trimmed by 5 bases and 4 bases, with 14 bases remaining between them. The CDR3 here is CASSTGPVGTEAFF. Written as DNA, the CDR3 is TGTGCCAGCAGTACCGGACCCGTCGGCACTGAAGCTTTCTTT.

V usage is TRBV6-6 and J usage is TRBJ2-1; possibly TRBD2 for D (5 bases). The CDR3 sequence is 13 residues long. Trimming shortened V by 5 bases and J by 9 bases, and 14 bases separated the two germline ends. The germline CDR1 and CDR2 sequences are MNHNY and SVGAGI (reference sequence). The CDR3 loop reads CASSLTREGEQFF. The DNA of the CDR3 is TGTGCCAGCAGTCTTACCCGGGAAGGTGAGCAGTTCTTC.

The rearrangement links TRBV18 to TRBJ2-3, with D hard to call. This CDR3 is built from 15 residues. Germline loops: CDR1 KGHSH, CDR2 LQKENI. V lost 0 bases, J lost 6 bases, and 13 bases lay in between. CDR3 sequence: CASSPPESPSDTQYF. The CDR3 DNA sequence: TGTGCCAGCTCACCACCTGAGAGCCCTTCTGATACGCAGTATTTT.

The chain is built from TRBV30 and TRBJ2-1, with 10 bases identical to TRBD2. V gave up 0 bases and J gave up 6 bases; unmatched junction bases: 5. The CDR3 is made up of 15 amino acids. From germline, CDR1 is GTSNPN and CDR2 SVGIG (reference sequence). The CDR3 protein is CAWSVRAGGFNEQFF. The CDR3 DNA follows: TGTGCCTGGAGTGTACGAGCGGGGGGGTTCAATGAGCAGTTCTTC.

V is TRBV6-1 and J is TRBJ1-5; D unresolved. The germline gives CDR1 MNHNS, CDR2 SASEGT. The CDR3 runs 13 residues. The V and J ends lost 5 bases and 7 bases respectively, with 12 bases between them. Here the CDR3 DNA reads TGTGCCAGCAGTCTCCTCTTGGAGCAGCCCCAGCATTTT. Amino acid sequence: CASSLLLEQPQHF.

The CDR3 is CASKRTYEQYF. The CDR3 nucleotides are TGTGCCAGCAAGAGAACCTACGAGCAGTACTTC. The chain has TRBV28 and TRBJ2-7; D uncertain. This CDR3 has 11 amino acids. V lost 7 bases and J lost 2, with 6 bases in between. The V gene's germline CDR1 is MDHEN and CDR2 SYDVKM.

The chain is built from TRBV29-1 and TRBJ1-1; 9 nucleotides agree with TRBD1. The CDR3 covers 12 residues. Germline CDR1 is SQVTM and CDR2 is ANQGSEA. Trimming took 8 bases from V and 6 from J; bases not matched to a gene: 7. The CDR3 reads CSIGTGRPEAFF. Here the CDR3 DNA reads TGCAGCATCGGGACAGGGAGACCTGAAGCTTTCTTT.

The rearrangement links TRBV5-1 to TRBJ1-1, with D possibly TRBD1 on 5 matching bases. V gave up 5 bases and J gave up 4 bases, with 12 bases separating them. This CDR3 has 13 amino acids. The germline gives CDR1 SGHRS, CDR2 YFSETQ. The CDR3 reads CASRGGTGTEAFF. CDR3 nucleotides: TGCGCCAGCAGGGGGGGAACAGGCACTGAAGCTTTCTTT.